The rows below give T cell receptor beta chains drawn from one sample of a study of cytomegalovirus exposure and HLA in healthy donors. TCRdb's table, derived via immunoSEQ multiplex PCR, lists solely in-frame clones and lacks some. The top ten clones hold over 3% of a sample with some 120,000 clones, around 92% of them seen once. Material: PBMCs. The receptor set was obtained from a man in his thirties or forties in good health and CMV-seronegative. Both conserved end residues are trimmed from each CDR3.

V	J	CDR3
TRBV6-5	TRBJ1-4	ASSYSSRGPNEKLF
TRBV5-3	TRBJ1-4	ARSTRHEKLF
TRBV6-5	TRBJ1-2	ASSYLAGGNGYT
TRBV19	TRBJ1-2	ASSRLGQYYGYT
TRBV7-2	TRBJ2-5	ASSLMTGLQETQY
TRBV5-4	TRBJ1-1	ASSLSKPGQGISLNTEAF
TRBV28	TRBJ1-2	ASSPGQANYGYT
TRBV29-1	TRBJ1-4	SAGEVGATNEKLF
TRBV7-2	TRBJ1-2	ASSLAGTGNYGYT
TRBV29-1	TRBJ1-6	SVKDQGNSPLH
TRBV27	TRBJ2-2	ASSLMIRANTGELF
TRBV4-3	TRBJ1-6	ASSQKLGGQSNSPLH
TRBV27	TRBJ2-7	ASSSTSRYEQY
TRBV9	TRBJ1-2	ASSPGGEGYGYT
TRBV7-2	TRBJ2-3	ASSLTGGATDTQY
TRBV7-2	TRBJ2-7	ASSFYPGQDYEQY
TRBV7-9	TRBJ2-7	ASSPGTVNYEQY
TRBV7-2	TRBJ2-3	ASSPDYLSTDTQY
TRBV5-8	TRBJ2-7	ASRFRDRVLYEQY
TRBV19	TRBJ1-5	ASSNITSPGNQPQH
TRBV5-6	TRBJ2-3	ASSSTTGTSLGDTQY
TRBV5-1	TRBJ2-1	ASSLAPGGDNEQF
TRBV6-6	TRBJ2-1	ASETHYNEQF
TRBV27	TRBJ1-2	ASSGMGTGDGYT
TRBV19	TRBJ1-4	ASAQGINEKLF
TRBV4-1	TRBJ2-5	ASSNIYLTGQGEQETQY
TRBV29-1	TRBJ2-1	SDITGYNEQF
TRBV5-1	TRBJ2-5	ASSPGLAGGETQY
TRBV6-5	TRBJ2-5	ASRGTGRGTQY
TRBV27	TRBJ1-5	ASRRTGNGQPQH
TRBV5-5	TRBJ1-4	ASSLLPEATNEKLF
TRBV6-4	TRBJ2-2	ASSDGGQGETGELF
TRBV11-2	TRBJ2-7	ASSLVPGQGLYEQY
TRBV18	TRBJ1-1	ASSPSRKGAEAF
TRBV19	TRBJ2-6	ASSPRGVLSGANVLT
TRBV18	TRBJ2-7	ASSPLAGPSSYEQY
TRBV4-3	TRBJ1-5	ASSQERDNQPQH
TRBV5-1	TRBJ2-7	ASSLEFSGPYEQY
TRBV10-3	TRBJ2-3	ATHAGGANTDTQY
TRBV20-1	TRBJ2-5	SAAARYAQY
TRBV13	TRBJ2-5	ASSFSETQY
TRBV15	TRBJ2-6	ATSYRQDFSGANVLT
TRBV27	TRBJ2-7	ASSLSGREQY
TRBV14	TRBJ1-2	ASSQDRGLGGYT
TRBV4-1	TRBJ1-1	ASSVQGAGEAF
TRBV5-8	TRBJ1-2	ASTPSGGYGYT
TRBV7-2	TRBJ2-1	ASSLVGPSNEQF
TRBV13	TRBJ2-3	ASSTPGGPDTQY
TRBV7-9	TRBJ2-7	ASSPSVGSGGLGGEQY
TRBV5-8	TRBJ1-6	ASSVPYRGRAYNSPLH